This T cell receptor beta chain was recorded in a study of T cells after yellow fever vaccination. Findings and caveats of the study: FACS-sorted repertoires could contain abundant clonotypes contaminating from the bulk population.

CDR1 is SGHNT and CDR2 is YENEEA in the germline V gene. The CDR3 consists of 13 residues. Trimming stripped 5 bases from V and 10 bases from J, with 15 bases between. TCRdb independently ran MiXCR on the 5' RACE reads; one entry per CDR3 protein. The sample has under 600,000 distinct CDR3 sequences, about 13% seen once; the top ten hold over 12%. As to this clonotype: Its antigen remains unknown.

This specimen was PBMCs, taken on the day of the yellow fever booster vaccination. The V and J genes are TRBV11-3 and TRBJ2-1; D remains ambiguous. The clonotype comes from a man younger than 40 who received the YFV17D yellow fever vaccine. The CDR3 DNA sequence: TGTGCCAGCAGCGTAGGAGCGACGGGCGAGCAGTTCTTC. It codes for CASSVGATGEQFF.